This T cell receptor beta chain was found in a study of T cell responses to AZD1222 COVID-19 vaccine. V shed 2 bases and J 5 bases; nucleotides not matched to a gene: 4. CDR3 length equals 14 residues. The germline V gene encodes CDR1 MNHNY and CDR2 SVGAGI (reference sequence). Libraries were prepared by immunoSEQ multiplex PCR; TCRdb keeps only in-frame clonotypes and omits some of them. The sample yields roughly 190,000 clones, 92% seen once. This clone was seen once. This rearrangement joins TRBV6-6 to TRBJ1-1, with 8 nucleotides matching TRBD1. Here the sequenced sample was peripheral blood, taken on day 0 of AZD1222 vaccination. The receptor was derived from an adult in good health. CDR3 residues: CASSYEDRATEAFF. The CDR3 DNA reads as TGTGCCAGCAGTTACGAGGACAGGGCTACTGAAGCTTTCTTT.